A selection of T cell receptor beta chains follows, all from one sample in a study of HIV-infected patients and healthy controls. TCRdb re-analysed the 5' RACE reads in MiXCR, keeping a single row per CDR3 protein. The data show more than 15,000 distinct CDR3 sequences, about 19% seen once. The sequenced sample consisted of CD8+ T cells from blood. Receptors originate from a human donor in good health. Both conserved end residues are part of each CDR3. Each record gives: D gene, V gene, clone size, J gene, CDR3 DNA, CDR3 protein. D genes are given only for firm matches. For some rows the clone size is stated as once, few or many, or as a class when expanded; others skip it.

NA	TRBV10-3	many	TRBJ2-7	TGTGCCATCACCGAGAAAGTTGGGACCTACGAGCAGTACTTC	CAITEKVGTYEQYF
TRBD2	TRBV4-1	NA	TRBJ2-1	TGCGCCAGCAGCCAAGATCCTCCCGGGGGGAACAATGAGCAGTTCTTC	CASSQDPPGGNNEQFF
NA	TRBV29-1	NA	TRBJ2-3	TGCAGCGTTGTGAACAGGTCCACAGATACGCAGTATTTT	CSVVNRSTDTQYF
TRBD2	TRBV11-2	few	TRBJ2-7	TGTGCCAGCAGCTCGGGACTAGCCTACGAGCAGTACTTC	CASSSGLAYEQYF
TRBD1	TRBV20-1	NA	TRBJ2-7	TGCAGTGCTAGAGATGTGGCAGGGGGCCCCTCCGAGCAGTACTTC	CSARDVAGGPSEQYF
TRBD2	TRBV7-9	NA	TRBJ2-5	TGTGCCAGCAGCTTACCTAGTTATAGCGGGGGCGAAGAGACCCAGTACTTC	CASSLPSYSGGEETQYF
NA	TRBV7-9	few	TRBJ2-7	TGTGCCAGCAGCTCACCCGCCGGGTATCTCTACGAGCAGTACTTC	CASSSPAGYLYEQYF
NA	TRBV11-2	few	TRBJ1-3	TGTGCCAGCAGCTTAGTAAGCTCTGGAAACACCATATATTTT	CASSLVSSGNTIYF
TRBD1	TRBV9	NA	TRBJ1-2	TGTGCCAGCAGCGTCGATCCGGGACAGGAACCCACTAACTATGGCTACACCTTC	CASSVDPGQEPTNYGYTF
NA	TRBV6-1	NA	TRBJ2-5	TGTGCCAGCAGTGAACAGCGGGCCCCCGCGGAGACCCAGTACTTC	CASSEQRAPAETQYF
NA	TRBV18	many	TRBJ2-3	TGTGCCAGCTCGTCCGTAGGGGCCCGCACAGATACGCAGTATTTT	CASSSVGARTDTQYF
NA	TRBV27	NA	TRBJ2-3	TGTGCCAGCAGTCTTAGGAGGAGCGATACGCAGTATTTT	CASSLRRSDTQYF
TRBD2	TRBV12-3/TRBV12-4	many	TRBJ2-1	TGTGCCAGCAGCCCCTGGGGGGGACTAGCCTTAGATGAGCAGTTCTTC	CASSPWGGLALDEQFF
TRBD1	TRBV19	NA	TRBJ1-2	TGTGCCAGTAGTACGGGACAGTGGGGCTATGGCTACACCTTC	CASSTGQWGYGYTF
NA	TRBV29-1	NA	TRBJ2-7	TGCAGCGTTGTGAACCCCTCAGGCAGAGGCCCCTACGAGCAGTACTTC	CSVVNPSGRGPYEQYF
NA	TRBV4-1	NA	TRBJ1-2	TGCGCCAGCAGCCAAGGTATACCGGACATCGATGGCTACACCTTC	CASSQGIPDIDGYTF
NA	TRBV7-6	many	TRBJ1-3	TGTGCCAGCAGCTTAGGGCGAGCCTCTGGAAACACCATATATTTT	CASSLGRASGNTIYF
NA	TRBV12-3/TRBV12-4	few	TRBJ1-2	TGTGCCAGCAGGCTAGGGGCACAGCGGGGCTGCACCTTC	CASRLGAQRGCTF
NA	TRBV7-6	many	TRBJ2-1	TGTGCCAGCAGCTTAAGCAATGAGCAGTTCTTC	CASSLSNEQFF
TRBD1	TRBV4-1	NA	TRBJ1-2	TGCGCCAGCAGCCATGATGGCAGGGGGGCCGGCTATGGCTACACCTTC	CASSHDGRGAGYGYTF
TRBD1	TRBV6-1	NA	TRBJ2-1	TGTGCCAGCAGTGATAAGGGGGCCGGTATCAATGAGCAGTTCTTC	CASSDKGAGINEQFF
NA	TRBV27	medium-sized	TRBJ2-1	TGTGCCAGCAGTTCGATAGGGGGAAGGGACTCCTACAATGAGCAGTTCTTC	CASSSIGGRDSYNEQFF
TRBD2	TRBV7-9	NA	TRBJ2-1	TGTGCCAGCAGCTCCCCGGGGGGCTCCTACAATGAGCAGTTCTTC	CASSSPGGSYNEQFF
TRBD1	TRBV6-5	many	TRBJ2-7	TGTGCCAGCAGTTACTCTTCGGGACAGGGGATGTACGAGCAGTACTTC	CASSYSSGQGMYEQYF
NA	TRBV7-8	NA	TRBJ1-4	TGTGCCAGCAGCTTACGAAGAACTGGTACCTTAAAGAATGAAAAACTGTTTTTT	CASSLRRTGTLKNEKLFF
TRBD2	TRBV3-1	many	TRBJ2-1	TGTGCCAGCAGCCAAGGGGAGGGAGGGCCCAATGAGCAGTTCTTC	CASSQGEGGPNEQFF
NA	TRBV5-6	few	TRBJ1-2	TGTGCCAGCAGCTCCGGCGGGGAGGGGAGATCTGGCTACACCTTC	CASSSGGEGRSGYTF
NA	TRBV5-6	few	TRBJ1-3	TGTGCCAGCAGTCGAAGTGGTAGCTTGAACCAAAACACCATATATTTT	CASSRSGSLNQNTIYF
TRBD2	TRBV19	NA	TRBJ2-2	TGTGCCAGTAGTCTGGGTAGCGGGAGGGCCTTCGGGGAGCTGTTTTTT	CASSLGSGRAFGELFF
NA	TRBV6-2/TRBV6-3	NA	TRBJ1-1	TGTGCCAGCAGTTCAGGTTCGAACACTGAAGCTTTCTTT	CASSSGSNTEAFF
NA	TRBV24-1	NA	TRBJ2-5	TGTGCCACCACCGACGGGAATCAAGAGACCCAGTACTTC	CATTDGNQETQYF
NA	TRBV30	NA	TRBJ2-1	TGTGCCTGGAGTGAGAATGAGCAGTTCTTC	CAWSENEQFF
NA	TRBV6-2/TRBV6-3	few	TRBJ2-7	TGTGCCAGCAAAAGGACACCCTACGAGCAGTACTTC	CASKRTPYEQYF
TRBD1	TRBV7-9	few	TRBJ1-2	TGTGCCAGCAGCTCCTCGGGACAGGGATTACACTATGGCTACACCTTC	CASSSSGQGLHYGYTF
NA	TRBV7-2	NA	TRBJ2-5	TGTGCCAGCAGCTTAGGCGCGGGCCAAGAGACCCAGTACTTC	CASSLGAGQETQYF
TRBD2	TRBV7-9	few	TRBJ2-2	TGTGCCAGCAGGCCACAACTTAACGGACTAGCGGGGGAGAACACCGGGGAGCTGTTTTTT	CASRPQLNGLAGENTGELFF
NA	TRBV29-1	NA	TRBJ2-1	TGCAGCGTTCGTCCGGGGCAATACAATGAGCAGTTCTTC	CSVRPGQYNEQFF
TRBD2	TRBV9	few	TRBJ2-2	TGTGCCAGCAGCGAGCGGGGACCGAACACCGGGGAGCTGTTTTTT	CASSERGPNTGELFF
NA	TRBV30	NA	TRBJ2-1	TGTGCCTGGAGTGTATCCTTCAACAATGAGCAGTTCTTC	CAWSVSFNNEQFF
TRBD2	TRBV7-2	NA	TRBJ2-3	TGTGCCAGCAGCTTACCAGCGGGGATCACAGATACGCAGTATTTT	CASSLPAGITDTQYF
NA	TRBV27	many	TRBJ1-1	TGTGCCAGCAGTTTCCTGGGGGCAGGTACTGAAGCTTTCTTT	CASSFLGAGTEAFF
NA	TRBV5-5	NA	TRBJ1-1	TGTGCCAGCAGCTGGCAACCGGGGGGTGAAGCTTTCTTT	CASSWQPGGEAFF